This T cell receptor beta chain was identified during a study of metastatic and nonmetastatic thyroid tumors. Via MiXCR, TCRdb re-called the PCR reads. The top ten hold about 39% of the sample, which has approximately 19,000 clones, 15% seen once. This clone was seen at least ten times. No patient had received any treatment before thyroid surgery. Sequencing was performed on blood. The TCR originated in a female donor with papillary thyroid cancer or a benign thyroid nodule (not recorded which). Some clones in this sample may be carry-over from other donors' samples.

The CDR3 coding sequence is TGTGCCAGCTCGCGGACAGGGCCCTACGAGCAGTACTTC. Translating gives CASSRTGPYEQYF. The chain joins TRBV18 to TRBJ2-7, with TRBD1 identical over 8 bases. CDR1 and CDR2 from the germline V gene are KGHSH and LQKENI. V lost 6 bases, J lost 2 bases, and 3 bases stayed unmatched. The CDR3 has 13 residues.